A selection of T cell receptor beta chains follows, all from one sample in a study of control samples from healthy donors and cancer patients. Here immunoSEQ multiplex PCR was the method, and the copy in TCRdb shows in-frame clones only, minus some. The sample yields about 100,000 clones, about 88% seen once. The sample consisted of blood. Source of these receptors: a woman aged 50 to 60 in good health. Each CDR3 is given with its conserved first and last residue. A D gene is named only where the DNA matches it firmly. Clone size appears in some rows only: once, few, many, or a class for an expanded clone.

D	V	size	J	length	DNA	CDR3
-	TRBV15	-	TRBJ2-2	19	TGTGCCACCAGCAGAGTCACTATAGCGGCCTTGACTAACACCGGGGAGCTGTTTTTT	CATSRVTIAALTNTGELFF
-	TRBV15	-	TRBJ1-4	15	TGTGCCACCAGCAGAGGGGGGGCGACTAATGAAAAACTGTTTTTT	CATSRGGATNEKLFF
-	TRBV7-9	few	TRBJ2-1	13	TGTGCCAGCAGCTTAAACGTGAACAATGAGCAGTTCTTC	CASSLNVNNEQFF
-	TRBV4-3	-	TRBJ1-4	17	TGCGCCAGCAGCCAAGCCGCCGGACAATTCTCTAATGAAAAACTGTTTTTT	CASSQAAGQFSNEKLFF
-	TRBV13	-	TRBJ2-6	19	TGTGCCAGCAGCCCCCGAGGCTCAATTCCGAGCTCTGGGGCCAACGTCCTGACTTTC	CASSPRGSIPSSGANVLTF
TRBD2	TRBV5-1	-	TRBJ2-2	15	TGCGCCAGCAGCTTGGGCGGGAGGCTTGACGGGGAGCTGTTTTTT	CASSLGGRLDGELFF
TRBD1	TRBV15	-	TRBJ1-2	15	TGTGCCACCAGCAGAGATCAATCAGGGGGTGAGGGCTACACCTTC	CATSRDQSGGEGYTF
-	TRBV18	-	TRBJ1-2	13	TGTGCCAGCTCACCAGTATCCGACTATGGCTACACCTTC	CASSPVSDYGYTF
-	TRBV5-1	-	TRBJ1-2	14	TGCGCCAGCAGCGACAGGACGGGGAACTATGGCTACACCTTC	CASSDRTGNYGYTF
TRBD2	TRBV15	-	TRBJ2-1	15	TGTGCCACCAGCAGAGACGGGGGGGAAGACAATGAGCAGTTCTTC	CATSRDGGEDNEQFF
TRBD2	TRBV7-7	-	TRBJ2-7	15	TGTGCCAGCAGCTTAAGGCTAGCGGGGAACTACGAGCAGTACTTC	CASSLRLAGNYEQYF
-	TRBV24-1	-	TRBJ2-5	14	TGTGCCACCAGTACTACAAGGCGACAAGAGACCCAGTACTTC	CATSTTRRQETQYF
-	TRBV12-3/TRBV12-4	-	TRBJ2-5	13	TGTGCCAGCAGTTTAGACTTACAAGAGACCCAGTACTTC	CASSLDLQETQYF
-	TRBV27	-	TRBJ2-7	13	TGTGCCAGCACGGTGAGGGGCTCCTACGAGCAGTACTTC	CASTVRGSYEQYF
-	TRBV2	-	TRBJ1-5	14	TGTGCCAGCAGTGGGGGGACGGCTAATCAGCCCCAGCATTTT	CASSGGTANQPQHF
-	TRBV14	-	TRBJ1-2	15	TGTGCCAGCAGCCAAGTCGGACAGATATATGGTGGCTACACCTTC	CASSQVGQIYGGYTF
-	TRBV5-5	-	TRBJ2-3	17	TGTGCCAGCAGCTTGGCGGGGGGCCCGTTTAGCACAGATACGCAGTATTTT	CASSLAGGPFSTDTQYF
-	TRBV12-3/TRBV12-4	-	TRBJ2-3	13	TGTGCCAGCAGTTTAATTAGGGTAGATACGCAGTATTTT	CASSLIRVDTQYF
-	TRBV6-5	-	TRBJ1-1	13	TGTGCCAGCACGGTGAGCAAGAACACTGAAGCTTTCTTT	CASTVSKNTEAFF
TRBD2	TRBV4-3	-	TRBJ2-1	14	TGCGCCAGCAGCCAAGAAAGGCTAGCGGTTGAGCAGTTCTTC	CASSQERLAVEQFF
TRBD1	TRBV7-9	-	TRBJ1-5	14	TGTGCCAGCAGCTTGGACAGGGACAATCAGCCCCAGCATTTT	CASSLDRDNQPQHF
TRBD2	TRBV7-9	medium-sized	TRBJ2-3	15	TGTGCCAGCAGCCCCACGACTAGCGGGGCGGATACGCAGTATTTT	CASSPTTSGADTQYF
-	TRBV14	-	TRBJ2-1	14	TGTGCCAGCAGCCAATCCGGTGGGTACAATGAGCAGTTCTTC	CASSQSGGYNEQFF
-	TRBV5-4	once	TRBJ1-1	13	TGTGCCAGCAGCCGGGACCGGAACACTGAAGCTTTCTTT	CASSRDRNTEAFF
-	TRBV12-3/TRBV12-4	-	TRBJ1-1	13	TGTGCCAGCAGTCTGGGGGGGACCACTGAAGCTTTCTTT	CASSLGGTTEAFF
-	TRBV18	-	TRBJ1-1	15	TGTGCCAGCTCACCACCGAGTCGAGGATCCACTGAAGCTTTCTTT	CASSPPSRGSTEAFF
-	TRBV9	-	TRBJ1-1	15	TGTGCCAGCAGCCCCCAAGCCGGAGGGTCCACTGAAGCTTTCTTT	CASSPQAGGSTEAFF
-	TRBV9	few	TRBJ2-7	13	TGTGCCAGCAGCGTAGGCAGTAATTACGAGCAGTACTTC	CASSVGSNYEQYF
-	TRBV12-3/TRBV12-4	-	TRBJ1-5	12	TGTGCCAGCAGACACTTAAATCAGCCCCAGCATTTT	CASRHLNQPQHF
TRBD1	TRBV11-2	-	TRBJ2-1	19	TGTGCCAGCAGGCCGGGGCCAAGGCCGGGACAGGGGGCGCGGAATGAGCAGTTCTTC	CASRPGPRPGQGARNEQFF
-	TRBV3-1/TRBV3-2	-	TRBJ1-5	15	TGTGCCAGCAGCCAAGGGGGTTCCCGCAATCAGCCCCAGCATTTT	CASSQGGSRNQPQHF
TRBD2	TRBV30	-	TRBJ2-1	16	TGTGCCTGGAGTGGGCGAGCGGGGGATAAAAGGGGTGAGCAGTTCTTC	CAWSGRAGDKRGEQFF
TRBD1	TRBV12-3/TRBV12-4	-	TRBJ1-2	13	TGTGCCAGCAGTTCGGACAGGGCGAATGGCTACACCTTC	CASSSDRANGYTF
-	TRBV30	-	TRBJ2-7	11	TGTGCCTGGAGTGTCCCGGACGAGCAGTACTTC	CAWSVPDEQYF
TRBD2	TRBV4-1	-	TRBJ2-2	16	TGCGCCAGCAGCCAGGGAGCGGGGCTAGTTACCGGGGAGCTGTTTTTT	CASSQGAGLVTGELFF
-	TRBV18	-	TRBJ2-2	14	TGTGCCAGCTCACAATGGGGCGGCACCGGGGAGCTGTTTTTT	CASSQWGGTGELFF
-	TRBV11-2	-	TRBJ1-5	16	TGTGCCAGCAGTCGGGGGGCAGTAATGAGCAATCAGCCCCAGCATTTT	CASSRGAVMSNQPQHF
-	TRBV25-1	-	TRBJ2-1	16	TGTGCCAGCAGTGAAGGAGGGGGAAGCTCCTACAATGAGCAGTTCTTC	CASSEGGGSSYNEQFF
-	TRBV4-3	-	TRBJ1-6	17	TGCGCCAGCAACAAAGCCGGGGGAGGCTTTAATAATTCACCCCTCCACTTT	CASNKAGGGFNNSPLHF
-	TRBV5-6	-	TRBJ2-7	14	TGTGCCAGCAGCTTAAGGGGCCGGACCTACGAGCAGTACTTC	CASSLRGRTYEQYF
TRBD2	TRBV7-8	-	TRBJ2-1	15	TGTGCCAGCAGCTCCACCCCCGGGGGGATCAATGAGCAGTTCTTC	CASSSTPGGINEQFF
-	TRBV10-3	-	TRBJ2-5	16	TGTGCCATCAGTGACGAGGCAGGTGGGGACCAAGAGACCCAGTACTTC	CAISDEAGGDQETQYF
TRBD1	TRBV30	-	TRBJ2-2	14	TGTGCTTCCACGACAGGGGGGTACACCGGGGAGCTGTTTTTT	CASTTGGYTGELFF
TRBD1	TRBV5-1	-	TRBJ1-5	14	TGCGCCAGCAGCGTAACAGGGGGGAATCAGCCCCAGCATTTT	CASSVTGGNQPQHF
TRBD1	TRBV19	-	TRBJ2-2	17	TGTGCCAGTATCCAGACAGGGCTTTACAAGAACACCGGGGAGCTGTTTTTT	CASIQTGLYKNTGELFF
TRBD2	TRBV7-3	-	TRBJ2-2	15	TGTGCCAGCAGCCCGACTAGCGGTTCCTCCGGGGAGCTGTTTTTT	CASSPTSGSSGELFF
TRBD1	TRBV29-1	-	TRBJ1-4	16	TGCAGCGTTGGTCAGGGGGCGCCGTCAACTAATGAAAAACTGTTTTTT	CSVGQGAPSTNEKLFF
-	TRBV7-9	-	TRBJ2-3	12	TGTGCCAGCAGCCCCTTAAGAGATACGCAGTATTTT	CASSPLRDTQYF
-	TRBV6-4	-	TRBJ1-2	13	TGTGCCAGCAGCATTGGGGGTAACTATGGCTACACCTTC	CASSIGGNYGYTF
-	TRBV30	once	TRBJ1-2	14	TGTGCCTGGAGTGTACTCTGGGTCCCTCGGGGCTACACCTTC	CAWSVLWVPRGYTF
TRBD1	TRBV20-1	once	TRBJ2-1	11	TGCAGTGCTATTCCGGGACAGGAGCAGTTCTTC	CSAIPGQEQFF
-	TRBV27	-	TRBJ1-2	13	TGTGCCAGCAGTTTCGGAGTCGAGTACGGCTACACCTTC	CASSFGVEYGYTF
-	TRBV11-2	-	TRBJ2-1	18	TGTGCCAGCAGCTTAACACCCTCGTGGACGCAGGCCTACAATGAGCAGTTCTTC	CASSLTPSWTQAYNEQFF
TRBD1	TRBV7-9	few	TRBJ1-1	17	TGTGCCAGCAGCTTAGTCGGGGCAGGGGGTGTGCGGACTGAAGCTTTCTTT	CASSLVGAGGVRTEAFF
-	TRBV27	-	TRBJ1-4	15	TGTGCCAGCGGGGACCCGGGACAACTCAATGAAAAACTGTTTTTT	CASGDPGQLNEKLFF
-	TRBV4-3	-	TRBJ1-1	11	TGCGCCAGCAGCCAAGCAGGGCTGGCTTTCTTT	CASSQAGLAFF